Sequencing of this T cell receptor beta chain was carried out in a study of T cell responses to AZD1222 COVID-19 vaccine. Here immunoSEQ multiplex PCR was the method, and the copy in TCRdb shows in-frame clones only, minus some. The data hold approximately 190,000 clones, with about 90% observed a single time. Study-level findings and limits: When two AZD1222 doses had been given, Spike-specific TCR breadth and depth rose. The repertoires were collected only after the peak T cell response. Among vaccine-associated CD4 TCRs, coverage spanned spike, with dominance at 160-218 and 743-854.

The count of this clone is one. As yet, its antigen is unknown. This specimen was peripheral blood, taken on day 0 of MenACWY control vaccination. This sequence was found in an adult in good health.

The CDR3 protein is CASSRNSEKLFF. The CDR3 DNA reads as TGTGCCAGCAGCCGAAATTCTGAAAAACTGTTTTTT. The V and J genes are TRBV3-1 (or the pseudogene TRBV3-2) and TRBJ1-4, with D unclear. The CDR3 consists of 12 residues. The V and J ends lost 4 bases and 7 bases respectively, with 7 bases between them. CDR1 is LGHDT and CDR2 is YNNKEL in the germline V gene (reference sequence).